Listed here are 31 T cell receptor beta chains from one sample, sequenced in a study of OX40 agonist ivuxolimab in advanced cancers. Libraries were prepared by immunoSEQ multiplex PCR; TCRdb keeps only in-frame clonotypes and omits some of them. The table has tens of thousands of clones, more than 75% seen once; the top ten hold roughly 2.7%. Sample: CD4+ or CD8+ T cells sorted from blood, taken in a trial of the OX40 agonist ivuxolimab. Source of these receptors: an adult with an advanced solid tumor such as melanoma, head and neck, liver or kidney cancer.

The rearrangement uses TRBV11-2 and TRBJ1-1; TRBD1 aligns across 11 bases. CDR1 is SGHAT and CDR2 is FQNNGV in the germline V gene. This CDR3 contains 14 residues. Trimming at V came to 1 base and at J to 10 bases, leaving 5 bases not matched to a gene. The CDR3 region is CASSLAGQGDSAFF. The DNA of the CDR3 is TGTGCCAGCAGCTTAGCGGGACAGGGGGATTCAGCTTTCTTT.

This clone was recorded only once. The rearrangement links TRBV9 to TRBJ1-6, with TRBD1 matching 9 bases. The CDR3 runs to 13 residues. Germline V gene lookup returns CDR1 SGDLS and CDR2 YYNGEE. V gave up 10 bases and J gave up 8 bases; unmatched junction bases: 7. The CDR3 here is CASIRQGDSPLHF. The CDR3 nucleotides are TGTGCCTCTATAAGACAGGGGGATTCACCCCTCCACTTT.

The count of this clone is one. The chain is built from TRBV19 and TRBJ2-5, with D possibly matching TRBD1 (5 bases). V lost 1 base and J lost 4, with 13 bases in between. CDR3 length: 15 amino acids. Germline V gene data show CDR1 as LNHDA and CDR2 as SQIVND (reference sequence). This chain's CDR3 is CASSIGGRTTETQYF. Here the CDR3 DNA reads TGTGCCAGTAGTATAGGGGGCCGGACAACAGAGACCCAGTACTTC.

The V and J genes are TRBV5-3 and TRBJ1-2; D gene ambiguous. TRBV5-3 is known as an ORF, though its function is uncertain. V lost 4 bases, J lost 8 bases, and 12 bases lay in between. The CDR3 runs 12 residues. CDR3 DNA: TGTGCCAGAAGCCCCCGGGCCAGGGGCTACACCTTC. It specifies CARSPRARGYTF.

The chain employs TRBV27 and TRBJ2-6; 7 nucleotides line up with TRBD1. Germline V gene data show CDR1 as MNHEY and CDR2 as SMNVEV (reference sequence). This CDR3 comprises 18 residues. After removal of 2 bases from V and 0 bases from J, the junction contained 7 bases not matched to a gene. The CDR3 nucleotides are TGTGCCAGCAGTTTAAGGGGACAGCCTTTCTCTGGGGCCAACGTCCTGACTTTC. It specifies CASSLRGQPFSGANVLTF.

The chain combines TRBV6-1 with TRBJ2-5, with D possibly called TRBD1 or TRBD2 (8 bases each). Trimming stripped 10 bases from V and 2 bases from J, with 20 bases between. CDR3 length: 15 residues. Germline CDR1 MNHNS, CDR2 SASEGT. The DNA for the CDR3 is TGTGCCATTCAAAGCGGGGGACAGGAGCAAGAGACCCAGTACTTC. Protein product: CAIQSGGQEQETQYF.

This chain joins TRBV11-3 and TRBJ1-1; 7 bases map to TRBD1. After removal of 5 bases from V and 1 base from J, the junction contained 4 bases not matched to a gene. This CDR3 contains 14 residues. CDR1 is SGHNT and CDR2 is YENEEA in the germline V gene. This chain's CDR3 is CASSTRDRNTEAFF. For the CDR3, the DNA is TGTGCCAGCAGCACCCGGGACAGGAACACTGAAGCTTTCTTT.

The V and J genes are TRBV9 and TRBJ2-7; D is ambiguous. The V end was cut by 0 bases, the J end by 6 bases, with 13 bases between. In germline, CDR1 is SGDLS, CDR2 YYNGEE. The CDR3 contains 14 residues. The chain's CDR3 is CASSVEPQSREQYF. The CDR3 DNA reads as TGTGCCAGCAGCGTAGAACCCCAGTCGCGCGAGCAGTACTTC.

The V gene is TRBV15, the J gene TRBJ2-3; D uncertain. The CDR3 spans 15 residues. CDR1 and CDR2 (germline): LNHNV, YYDKDF (reference sequence). The V end lost 5 bases, the J end lost 1 base, and 13 bases lay between the germline ends. The DNA of the CDR3 is TGTGCCACCAGCGAGGTGACCCCACGCACAGATACGCAGTATTTT. It specifies CATSEVTPRTDTQYF.

This clone has just one count. The V and J genes are TRBV28 and TRBJ2-7; 8 positions match TRBD1. The CDR3 runs 13 residues. Germline V gene lookup returns CDR1 MDHEN and CDR2 SYDVKM. The J segment lost 4 bases and the V segment lost 6 bases, leaving 5 bases of the junction unmatched. In nucleotides, the CDR3 is TGTGCCAGCAGGTTAGACAGGGGTTACGAGCAGTACTTC. Translated: CASRLDRGYEQYF. Supplemented by reference TRBV28 and TRBJ2-7, the full variable domain reads DVKVTQSSRYLVKRTGEKVFLECVQDMDHENMFWYRQDPGLGLRLIYFSYDVKMKEKGDIPEGYSVSREKKERFSLILESASTNQTSMYLCASRLDRGYEQYFGPGTRLTVT.

The genes are TRBV6-5 and TRBJ2-5; D tentatively fits TRBD1 or TRBD2 (5 bases each). The CDR3 length is 14 residues. V was clipped by 6 bases and J by 5 bases, with 16 bases between them. CDR1 is MNHEY, CDR2 SVGAGI, per germline. CDR3 DNA: TGTGCCAGCAGCCGAGGGGCGATTGTGGAGACCCAGTACTTC. Its protein is CASSRGAIVETQYF.

In DNA form, the CDR3 reads TGTGCCAGCAGTCAAGGAACAGGGTACGAGGGATACGGCTACACCTTC. Translated: CASSQGTGYEGYGYTF. V and J are TRBV28 and TRBJ1-2, with D possibly being TRBD1 (6 bases). Trimming shortened V by 5 bases and J by 8 bases, and 24 bases separated the two germline ends. The CDR3 extends over 16 amino acids. The germline gives CDR1 MDHEN, CDR2 SYDVKM.

This clone has just a few counts. J is TRBJ1-5 and V is TRBV6-6, with TRBD1 identical over 8 bases. The CDR3 is 13 amino acids. Germline loops: CDR1 MNHNY, CDR2 SVGAGI (reference sequence). With 0 bases clipped from V and 12 bases from J, the junction kept 4 bases outside the gene matches. The CDR3 nucleotides read TGTGCCAGCAGTTACTCACAGGACAGGGACCAGCATTTT. Translating it yields CASSYSQDRDQHF.

The genes are TRBV5-1 and TRBJ2-1; D may be TRBD2 (6 bases). CDR1 and CDR2 from the germline V gene are SGHRS and YFSETQ. The CDR3 is made up of 19 amino acids. V lost 4 bases and J lost 8, with 31 bases in between. The chain's CDR3 is CASSPRGGEPLSWGDEQFF. The CDR3 region has the DNA TGCGCCAGCAGCCCCCGTGGCGGGGAACCTCTCTCCTGGGGGGATGAGCAGTTCTTC.

The CDR3 region is CASGNGGTLADEQFF. Written as DNA, the CDR3 is TGTGCCAGCGGAAATGGCGGGACCCTAGCCGATGAGCAGTTCTTC. The chain is built from TRBV6-5 and TRBJ2-1; tentatively, D is TRBD2 (6 bases). V was pared by 8 bases and J by 8 bases, with 22 bases between. The CDR3 covers 15 residues. CDR1 MNHEY and CDR2 SVGAGI come from the germline V gene.

The chain combines TRBV19 with TRBJ2-7, with D unclear. Trimming left V 4 bases short and J 0 bases short, with 4 bases between. CDR3 length: 12 amino acids. CDR1 LNHDA and CDR2 SQIVND come from the germline V gene (reference sequence). Here the CDR3 reads CASSTSSYEQYF. DNA for the CDR3: TGTGCCAGTAGTACGAGCTCCTACGAGCAGTACTTC.

This chain links TRBV7-2 with TRBJ1-2; perhaps TRBD1 as D (5 bases). Germline CDR1 is SGHTA and CDR2 is FQGNSA. Trimming took off 3 bases at V and 2 bases at J, with 13 bases between the two ends. CDR3 length equals 15 residues. The CDR3 bases are TGTGCCAGCAGCTTCCGTGGGGGTTCCAACTATGGCTACACCTTC. Its protein product is CASSFRGGSNYGYTF.

The chain joins TRBV27 to TRBJ2-5, with 10 positions matching TRBD1. This CDR3 contains 15 residues. After removal of 0 bases from V and 7 bases from J, the junction contained 5 bases not matched to a gene. Germline V lookup: CDR1 MNHEY, CDR2 SMNVEV (reference sequence). CDR3 bases: TGTGCCAGCAGTTTATCGGGACAGGGGAGGGGGACCCAGTACTTC. It is translated as CASSLSGQGRGTQYF.

The chain uses TRBV6-5 and TRBJ2-5, with TRBD2 identical over 8 bases. Germline assignment: CDR1 MNHEY and CDR2 SVGAGI. CDR3 size: 13 residues. V trimming: 4 bases; J trimming: 7 bases; junction bases outside the gene matches: 5. This CDR3 is CASSFSGVATQYF. CDR3 coding DNA: TGTGCCAGCAGTTTTAGCGGGGTGGCGACCCAGTACTTC.

This chain joins TRBV11-3 and TRBJ2-5, with a weak D call TRBD1 (6 bases). Trimming took 1 base from V and 4 from J, leaving 10 bases between them. From germline, CDR1 is SGHNT and CDR2 YENEEA. The CDR3 is 14 residues long. The CDR3 DNA follows: TGTGCCAGCAGCTTAGGCACAGGGACAGAGACCCAGTACTTC. This encodes CASSLGTGTETQYF.

Turning to this clone: Mismatch with germline at one junction end may stem from a read error. The chain uses TRBV7-2 and TRBJ1-5; D is possibly TRBD1 (5 bases). CDR3 length equals 14 residues. Germline CDR1 reads SGHTA; CDR2 reads FQGNSA. The chain's CDR3 is CASSLGQVRQPRHF. The CDR3 nucleotides read TGTGCCAGCAGCTTAGGGCAGGTCAGACAGCCCCGGCATTTT. Filled out from reference TRBV7-2 and TRBJ1-5, the complete variable domain reads GAGVSQSPSNKVTEKGKDVELRCDPISGHTALYWYRQSLGQGLEFLIYFQGNSAPDKSGLPSDRFSAERTGGSVSTLTIQRTQQEDSAVYLCASSLGQVRQPRHFGDGTRLSIL.

This clone came up once. J is TRBJ1-1 and V is TRBV20-1, with no clear D. V was shortened by 7 bases and J by 8 bases, with 11 bases between the two germline ends. The CDR3 runs 10 residues. Looked up from germline, CDR1 is DFQATT and CDR2 is SNEGSKA (reference sequence). For the CDR3, the DNA is TGCAGTGTACCTGCCGGAGAAGCTTTCTTT. Translated: CSVPAGEAFF.

This clone was recorded only once. The V call is TRBV27, the J call TRBJ1-6, with D possibly TRBD1 on 5 matching bases. Trimming shortened V by 6 bases and J by 12 bases, and 15 bases separated the two germline ends. There are 13 residues in the CDR3. Germline V gene sequence: CDR1 MNHEY, CDR2 SMNVEV (reference sequence). The CDR3 DNA reads TGTGCCAGCAGCCTAACAGGTCTTGGACCCCTCCACTTT. This codes for CASSLTGLGPLHF.

This clone was recorded only once. The genes are TRBV18 and TRBJ1-2; the D is unclear. The V gene lost 1 base and the J gene lost 5 bases, with 11 bases spanning the gap. The CDR3 is 14 residues long. The germline CDR1 and CDR2 sequences are KGHSH and LQKENI. The CDR3 here is CASSPQGEFYGYTF. DNA of the CDR3: TGTGCCAGCTCACCACAGGGTGAGTTTTATGGCTACACCTTC.

This chain uses TRBV28 with TRBJ1-5; the D gene is possibly TRBD1 (5 bases). Deletions cut 5 bases from V and 4 bases from J, with 6 bases between. CDR1 and CDR2 from the germline V gene are MDHEN and SYDVKM. The CDR3 totals 12 residues. CDR3 nucleotide sequence: TGTGCCAGCAGTGGGGCAAATCAGCCCCAGCATTTT. This translates into CASSGANQPQHF. The entire variable domain, with the rest obtained from reference TRBV28 and TRBJ1-5, is as follows: DVKVTQSSRYLVKRTGEKVFLECVQDMDHENMFWYRQDPGLGLRLIYFSYDVKMKEKGDIPEGYSVSREKKERFSLILESASTNQTSMYLCASSGANQPQHFGDGTRLSIL.

This clone was seen a handful of times. This rearrangement joins TRBV4-2 to TRBJ1-2, with 11 bases aligning to TRBD1. The V segment lost 1 base and the J segment 2 bases; nucleotides outside the gene matches: 0. This CDR3 is built from 15 residues. Germline V CDR1 and CDR2: LGHNA, YNFKEQ. Here the CDR3 DNA reads TGTGCCAGCAGCCAAGGGGACAGGGGGAACTATGGCTACACCTTC. Amino acid sequence: CASSQGDRGNYGYTF.

CDR3 sequence reads: CASSLVGGSTDTQYF. CDR3 in DNA: TGTGCCAGCAGCTTAGTGGGGGGTAGCACAGATACGCAGTATTTT. This rearrangement joins TRBV7-3 to TRBJ2-3, with a weak D call TRBD2 (6 bases). This CDR3 is built from 15 residues. The germline V gene has CDR1 SGHTA and CDR2 FQGTGA. The germline V and J ends were trimmed by 2 bases and 0 bases, with 9 bases remaining between them. Complete variable domain (other parts from reference TRBV7-3 and TRBJ2-3): GAGVSQTPSNKVTEKGKYVELRCDPISGHTALYWYRQSLGQGPEFLIYFQGTGAADDSGLPNDRFFAVRPEGSVSTLKIQRTERGDSAVYLCASSLVGGSTDTQYFGPGTRLTVL.

The rearrangement uses TRBV9 and TRBJ2-7, with D unclear. This CDR3 is 14 amino acids long. Germline loops: CDR1 SGDLS, CDR2 YYNGEE. Deletions cut 4 bases from V and 2 bases from J, with 13 bases between. The CDR3 DNA is TGTGCCAGCAGCCCAGAACACAGTCCCTACGAGCAGTACTTC. This sequence encodes CASSPEHSPYEQYF.

The rearrangement links TRBV4-1 to TRBJ2-7; D is unclear. The CDR3 extends over 15 amino acids. Between the trimmed V and J ends, which lost 1 base and 1 base, there was a span of 11 bases. The germline gives CDR1 MGHRA, CDR2 YSYEKL. The CDR3 DNA is TGCGCCAGCAGCCAAGTGGATGGGCAGTCCTACGAGCAGTACTTC. This sequence encodes CASSQVDGQSYEQYF.

The chain uses TRBV7-9 and TRBJ2-5, with no clear D. CDR1 and CDR2 (germline): SEHNR, FQNEAQ (reference sequence). The V and J ends lost 0 bases and 5 bases respectively, with 13 bases between them. The CDR3 is made up of 15 amino acids. This CDR3 is CASSLASATYETQYF. The CDR3 nucleotides are TGTGCCAGCAGCTTAGCTTCGGCTACATATGAGACCCAGTACTTC.

Written as DNA, the CDR3 is TGTGCCAGCAGCCCAGTAGGGGGAGGGAACACTGAAGCTTTCTTT. As protein: CASSPVGGGNTEAFF. The chain is built from TRBV5-6 and TRBJ1-1; D may be TRBD1 (6 bases). V was pared by 4 bases and J by 1 base, with 14 bases between. Germline V lookup: CDR1 SGHDT, CDR2 YYEEEE. The CDR3 runs to 15 residues.